The clone carrying this T cell receptor (beta chain) was seen just once. This CDR3 region has 15 residues. V trimming: 0 bases; J trimming: 3 bases; junction bases outside the gene matches: 4. Germline assignment: CDR1 SGHRS and CDR2 YFSETQ. The data derive from a study of blood T cell repertoires in COVID-19. Study in general: PBMCs, B-cell-depleted T cells, or T cells provided the cDNA or gDNA that made up the material.

Using immunoSEQ multiplex PCR, the repertoire was profiled, and TCRdb retains in-frame clones only, with some absent. This sample has about 250,000 clones, with roughly 87% found just once. The TCR was taken from a woman under 40 with acute or convalescent COVID-19. The chain uses TRBV5-1 and TRBJ2-7; 9 bases line up with TRBD2. The sequencing sample was made of peripheral blood. The chain's CDR3 is CASSLAGTSIYEQYF. The DNA for the CDR3 is TGCGCCAGCAGCTTGGCGGGGACTAGCATCTACGAGCAGTACTTC.